Following are 11 T cell receptor beta chains from one sample sequenced in a study of cytomegalovirus exposure and HLA in healthy donors. Vbeta (60) and Jbeta (13) primers were used in the PCR. Only in-frame clones appear in the TCRdb table, and some are missing; sequencing was by immunoSEQ multiplex PCR. The table has some 56,000 clones, 55% to 65% seen once. Material for sequencing was PBMCs. All receptors come from a human donor in good health.

The chain employs TRBV6-1 and TRBJ2-3; 10 bases are shared with TRBD2. CDR3 length: 16 amino acids. Looked up from germline, CDR1 is MNHNS and CDR2 is SASEGT. With 4 bases clipped from V and 3 bases from J, the junction kept 7 bases outside the gene matches. CDR3 in DNA: TGTGCCAGCAGTGTCCAAGCGGGGGGGCGAACAGATACGCAGTATTTT. This gives the protein CASSVQAGGRTDTQYF.

The chain combines TRBV7-2 with TRBJ1-6; TRBD1 aligns across 9 bases. This CDR3 spans 15 amino acids. The V gene's germline CDR1 is SGHTA and CDR2 FQGNSA. V trimming: 5 bases; J trimming: 7 bases; junction bases outside the gene matches: 6. CDR3 residues: CASSRRTGENSPLHF. The CDR3 bases are TGTGCCAGCAGCCGTAGGACAGGGGAGAATTCACCCCTCCACTTT.

This clone is medium-sized (0.01 to 0.1%) within its sample. The chain carries TRBV28 and TRBJ2-2; possibly TRBD2 for D (5 bases). The CDR3 contains 17 residues. V lost 8 bases and J 6 bases, leaving 25 bases between the germline ends. Germline V lookup: CDR1 MDHEN, CDR2 SYDVKM. The CDR3 region is CASGPWLSEGFAGELFF. The CDR3 DNA reads as TGTGCCAGCGGGCCATGGTTGTCAGAGGGATTTGCCGGGGAGCTGTTTTTT.

This clone was observed a few times. The V call is TRBV30, the J call TRBJ2-3; 10 bases align to TRBD2. There are 14 residues in the CDR3. The germline gives CDR1 GTSNPN, CDR2 SVGIG (reference sequence). V lost 3 bases and J lost 3; bases outside the gene matches: 3. CDR3 amino acids: CAWRAGGITDTQYF. CDR3 nucleotides: TGTGCCTGGAGAGCGGGGGGGATTACAGATACGCAGTATTTT.

The V call is TRBV19, the J call TRBJ2-7, with D possibly TRBD1 on 6 matching bases. CDR3 length equals 16 residues. V lost 5 bases to trimming and J lost 0 bases, with 17 bases between them. Germline V gene data show CDR1 as LNHDA and CDR2 as SQIVND (reference sequence). The CDR3 coding sequence is TGTGCCAGTAGTGCCTCGACAGGCCACAGCTCCTACGAGCAGTACTTC. It codes for CASSASTGHSSYEQYF.

The chain couples TRBV29-1 to TRBJ2-1, with TRBD2 identical over 10 bases. CDR3 length: 16 residues. J gave up 7 bases and V 1 base, and 10 bases lay outside the gene matches. Germline V CDR1 and CDR2: SQVTM, ANQGSEA. DNA of the CDR3: TGCAGCGTTGAAGCCCGACCGGGACTAGCGAGGAATGAGCAGTTCTTC. Translating gives CSVEARPGLARNEQFF.

CDR3 region: CASSPDRGRETQYF. The DNA of the CDR3 is TGTGCCAGCAGCCCAGACAGGGGACGAGAGACCCAGTACTTC. This sequence joins TRBV7-2 and TRBJ2-5, with 8 bases matching TRBD1. The CDR3 spans 14 residues. V dropped 5 bases and J dropped 4; count of bases not matched to a gene: 6. The germline gives CDR1 SGHTA, CDR2 FQGNSA. The full variable domain, rest sourced from reference TRBV7-2 and TRBJ2-5, is GAGVSQSPSNKVTEKGKDVELRCDPISGHTALYWYRQSLGQGLEFLIYFQGNSAPDKSGLPSDRFSAERTGGSVSTLTIQRTQQEDSAVYLCASSPDRGRETQYFGPGTRLLVL.

This clone was picked up a small number of times. This chain connects TRBV28 to TRBJ1-1; 9 bases fit TRBD1. Germline V gene sequence: CDR1 MDHEN, CDR2 SYDVKM. This CDR3 comprises 15 residues. Losses at the gene ends were 6 bases for V and 7 bases for J; bases not matched to a gene: 12. The CDR3 is CASRESHRGQVEAFF. Written as DNA, the CDR3 is TGTGCCAGCAGGGAGTCCCACAGGGGGCAGGTTGAAGCTTTCTTT. Full variable domain (remainder filled in from reference TRBV28 and TRBJ1-1): DVKVTQSSRYLVKRTGEKVFLECVQDMDHENMFWYRQDPGLGLRLIYFSYDVKMKEKGDIPEGYSVSREKKERFSLILESASTNQTSMYLCASRESHRGQVEAFFGQGTRLTVV.

The gene calls are TRBV4-1 and TRBJ1-3, with no clear D. Germline V gives CDR1 MGHRA, CDR2 YSYEKL. Trimming shortened V by 6 bases and J by 0 bases, and 15 bases separated the two germline ends. This CDR3 has 16 residues. CDR3 coding DNA: TGCGCCAGCAGGGAAAACAGTGCTTACTCTGGAAACACCATATATTTT. Amino acids: CASRENSAYSGNTIYF.

This rearrangement joins TRBV5-1 to TRBJ2-1; D unresolved. The V end lost 0 bases, the J end lost 4 bases, and 8 bases lay between the germline ends. The CDR3 is 14 residues long. Per germline, CDR1 SGHRS and CDR2 YFSETQ. CDR3 residues: CASSLVAPYNEQFF. In DNA, the CDR3 is TGCGCCAGCAGCTTGGTGGCTCCTTACAATGAGCAGTTCTTC.

The sample holds one count of this clone. The chain employs TRBV5-1 and TRBJ1-1; 9 bases agree with TRBD1. The CDR3 is 17 amino acids. Germline CDR1 reads SGHRS; CDR2 reads YFSETQ. V lost 5 bases to trimming and J lost 4 bases; unmatched junction nucleotides: 15. CDR3 in amino acids: CASRWIPGQGAGTEAFF. CDR3 sequence (DNA): TGCGCCAGCAGATGGATCCCGGGACAGGGCGCAGGCACTGAAGCTTTCTTT.